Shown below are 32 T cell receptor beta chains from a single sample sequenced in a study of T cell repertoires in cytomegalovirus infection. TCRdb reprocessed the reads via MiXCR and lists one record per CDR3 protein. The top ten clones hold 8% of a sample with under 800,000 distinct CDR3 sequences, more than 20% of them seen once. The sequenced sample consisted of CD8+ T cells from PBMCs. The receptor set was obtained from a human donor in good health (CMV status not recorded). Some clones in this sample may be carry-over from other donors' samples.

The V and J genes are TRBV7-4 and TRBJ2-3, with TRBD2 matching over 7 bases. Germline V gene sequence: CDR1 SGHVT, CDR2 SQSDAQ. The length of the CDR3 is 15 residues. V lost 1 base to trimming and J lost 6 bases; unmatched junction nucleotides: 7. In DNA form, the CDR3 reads TGTGCCAGCAGCTTAGTTGTTGCGGGGGTGGATACGCAGTATTTT. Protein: CASSLVVAGVDTQYF.

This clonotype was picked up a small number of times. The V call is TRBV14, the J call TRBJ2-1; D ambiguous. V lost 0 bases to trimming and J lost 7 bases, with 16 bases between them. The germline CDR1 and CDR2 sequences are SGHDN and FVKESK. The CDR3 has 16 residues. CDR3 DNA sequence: TGTGCCAGCAGCCAAGATGTACACGGACCGAGAAATGAGCAGTTCTTC. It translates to CASSQDVHGPRNEQFF.

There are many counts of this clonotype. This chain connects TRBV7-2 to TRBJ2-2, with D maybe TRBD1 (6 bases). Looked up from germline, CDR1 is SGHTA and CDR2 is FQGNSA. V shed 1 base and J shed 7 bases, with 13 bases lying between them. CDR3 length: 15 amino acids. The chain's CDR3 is CASSLVTGSDGELFF. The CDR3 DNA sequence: TGTGCCAGCAGCTTAGTTACAGGGTCGGACGGGGAGCTGTTTTTT.

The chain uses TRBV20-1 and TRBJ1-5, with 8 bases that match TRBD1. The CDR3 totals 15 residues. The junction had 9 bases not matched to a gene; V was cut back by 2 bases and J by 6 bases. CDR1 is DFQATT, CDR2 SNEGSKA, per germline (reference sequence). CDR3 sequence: CSARLFGDRRQPQHF. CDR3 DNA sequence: TGCAGTGCTAGACTGTTCGGGGACAGGCGTCAGCCCCAGCATTTT.

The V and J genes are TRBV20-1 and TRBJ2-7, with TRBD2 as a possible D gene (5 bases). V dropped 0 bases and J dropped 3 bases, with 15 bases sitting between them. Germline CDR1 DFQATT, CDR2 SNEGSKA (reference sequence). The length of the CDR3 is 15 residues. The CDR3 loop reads CSARDPTGKDYEQYF. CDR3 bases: TGCAGTGCTAGAGATCCCACGGGAAAGGACTACGAGCAGTACTTC.

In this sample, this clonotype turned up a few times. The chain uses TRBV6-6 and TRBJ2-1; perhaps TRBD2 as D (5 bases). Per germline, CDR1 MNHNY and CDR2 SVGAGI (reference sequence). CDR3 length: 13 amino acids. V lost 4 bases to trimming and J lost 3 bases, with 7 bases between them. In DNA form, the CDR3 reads TGTGCCAGCAGTTCCCGGGACTACAATGAGCAGTTCTTC. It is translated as CASSSRDYNEQFF.

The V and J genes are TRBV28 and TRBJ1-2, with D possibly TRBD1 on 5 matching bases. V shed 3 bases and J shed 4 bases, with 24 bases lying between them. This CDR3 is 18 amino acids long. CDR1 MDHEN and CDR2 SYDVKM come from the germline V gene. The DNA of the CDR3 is TGTGCCAGCAGTTTCCATTCCAACGCGGGCAGGGCTCTCTATGGCTACACCTTC. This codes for CASSFHSNAGRALYGYTF.

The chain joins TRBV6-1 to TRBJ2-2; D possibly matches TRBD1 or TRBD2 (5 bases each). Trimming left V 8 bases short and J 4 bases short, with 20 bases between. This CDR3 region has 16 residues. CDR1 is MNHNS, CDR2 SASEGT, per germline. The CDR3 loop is CASSHPGGIPTGELFF. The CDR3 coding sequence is TGTGCCAGCTCTCACCCTGGGGGAATCCCCACCGGGGAGCTGTTTTTT.

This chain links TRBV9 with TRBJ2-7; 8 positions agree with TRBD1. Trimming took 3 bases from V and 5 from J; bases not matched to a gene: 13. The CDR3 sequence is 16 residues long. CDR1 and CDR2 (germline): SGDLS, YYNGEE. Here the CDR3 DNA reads TGTGCCAGCAGCGCCACCCCCTTGGACAGGGTTCACGAGCAGTACGTC. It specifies CASSATPLDRVHEQYV.

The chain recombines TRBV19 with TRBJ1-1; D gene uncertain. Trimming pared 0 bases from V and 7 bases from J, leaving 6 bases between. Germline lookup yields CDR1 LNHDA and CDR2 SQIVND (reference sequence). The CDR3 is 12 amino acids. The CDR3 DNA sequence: TGTGCCAGTAGTATAGACAACCTTGAAGCTTTCTTT. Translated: CASSIDNLEAFF.

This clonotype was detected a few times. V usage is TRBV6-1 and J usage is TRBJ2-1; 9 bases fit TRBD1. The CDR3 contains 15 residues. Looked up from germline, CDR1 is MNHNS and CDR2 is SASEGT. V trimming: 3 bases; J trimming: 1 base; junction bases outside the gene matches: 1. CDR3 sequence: CASSEGQGSYNEQFF. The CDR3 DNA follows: TGTGCCAGCAGTGAGGGACAGGGTTCCTACAATGAGCAGTTCTTC.

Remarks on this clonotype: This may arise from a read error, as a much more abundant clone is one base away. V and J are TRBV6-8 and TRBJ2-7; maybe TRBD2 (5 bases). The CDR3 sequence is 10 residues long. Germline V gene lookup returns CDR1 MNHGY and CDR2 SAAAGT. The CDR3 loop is CVSGLLKAYV. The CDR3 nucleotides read TGTGTCAGCGGCCTTCTAAAGGCGTACGTC.

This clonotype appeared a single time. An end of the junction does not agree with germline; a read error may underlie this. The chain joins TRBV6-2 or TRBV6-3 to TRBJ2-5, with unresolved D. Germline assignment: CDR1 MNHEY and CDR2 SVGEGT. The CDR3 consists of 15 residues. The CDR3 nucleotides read TGTGCCAGCAGCTACTCCCCGGCGTTACAAGAGACCCAGTACTTC. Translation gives CASSYSPALQETQYF.

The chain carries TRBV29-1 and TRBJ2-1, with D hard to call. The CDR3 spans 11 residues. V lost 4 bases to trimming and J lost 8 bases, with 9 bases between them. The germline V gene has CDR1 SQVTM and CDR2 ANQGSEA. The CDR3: CSVAEAHEQFF. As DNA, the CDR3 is TGCAGCGTTGCAGAGGCCCATGAGCAGTTCTTC.

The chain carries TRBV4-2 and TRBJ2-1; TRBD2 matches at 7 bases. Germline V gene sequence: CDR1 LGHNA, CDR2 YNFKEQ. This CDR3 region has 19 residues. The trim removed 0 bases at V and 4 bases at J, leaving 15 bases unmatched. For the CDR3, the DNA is TGTGCCAGCAGCCAAGATACGACATCGGGAGGTCTGGGATACAATGAGCAGTTCTTC. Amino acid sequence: CASSQDTTSGGLGYNEQFF.

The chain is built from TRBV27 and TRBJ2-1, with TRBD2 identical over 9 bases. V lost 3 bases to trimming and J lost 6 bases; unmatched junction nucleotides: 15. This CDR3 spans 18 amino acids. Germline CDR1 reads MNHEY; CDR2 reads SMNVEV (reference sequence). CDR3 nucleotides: TGTGCCAGCAGTTTTATCTCCCCTGGGGCGGGGGGGTCCAATGAGCAGTTCTTC. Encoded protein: CASSFISPGAGGSNEQFF.

The CDR3 here is CASSLTQGIVETQYF. CDR3 nucleotide sequence: TGTGCCAGCAGCTTAACCCAGGGGATAGTAGAGACCCAGTACTTC. The chain employs TRBV7-6 and TRBJ2-5; possible D gene TRBD1, 6 bases. Trimming shortened V by 2 bases and J by 4 bases, and 14 bases separated the two germline ends. This CDR3 spans 15 amino acids. Germline CDR1 reads SGHVS; CDR2 reads FNYEAQ.

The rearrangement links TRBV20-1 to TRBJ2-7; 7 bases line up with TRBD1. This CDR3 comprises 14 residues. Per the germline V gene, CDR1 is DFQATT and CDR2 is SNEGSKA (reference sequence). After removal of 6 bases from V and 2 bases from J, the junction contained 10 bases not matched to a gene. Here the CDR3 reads CSANTGVIAYEQYF. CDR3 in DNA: TGCAGTGCGAATACAGGGGTTATCGCCTACGAGCAGTACTTC.

DNA of the CDR3: TGTGCCAGCAGTTTAAGCAGGGGGCCCAAGTACGTC. This translates into CASSLSRGPKYV. The V gene is TRBV28, the J gene TRBJ2-7; 8 nucleotides line up with TRBD1. The CDR3 sequence is 12 residues long. Germline V gene data show CDR1 as MDHEN and CDR2 as SYDVKM. V trimming: 2 bases; J trimming: 11 bases; junction bases outside the gene matches: 5.

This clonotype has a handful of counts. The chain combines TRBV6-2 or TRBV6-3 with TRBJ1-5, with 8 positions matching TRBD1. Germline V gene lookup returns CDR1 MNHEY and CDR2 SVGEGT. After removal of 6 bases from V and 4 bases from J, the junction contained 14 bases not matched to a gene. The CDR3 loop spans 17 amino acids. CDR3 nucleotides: TGTGCCAGCAGCCCTACGGACAGGGAGGTCAAGAATCAGCCCCAGCATTTT. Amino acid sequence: CASSPTDREVKNQPQHF.

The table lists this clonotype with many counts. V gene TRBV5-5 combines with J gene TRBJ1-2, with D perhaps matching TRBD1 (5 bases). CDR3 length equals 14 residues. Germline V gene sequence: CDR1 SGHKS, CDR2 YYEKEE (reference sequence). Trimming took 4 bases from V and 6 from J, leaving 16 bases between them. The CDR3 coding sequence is TGTGCCAGCAGCACCGGGACTTGGCCCGATGGCTACACCTTC. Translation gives CASSTGTWPDGYTF.

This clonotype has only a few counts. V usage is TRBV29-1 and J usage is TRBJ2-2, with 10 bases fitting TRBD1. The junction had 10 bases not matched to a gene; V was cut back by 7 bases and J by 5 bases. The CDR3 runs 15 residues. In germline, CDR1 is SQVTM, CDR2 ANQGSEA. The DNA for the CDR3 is TGCAGCGACCCGACAGGGGGCGCTGAGACCGGGGAGCTGTTTTTT. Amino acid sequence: CSDPTGGAETGELFF.

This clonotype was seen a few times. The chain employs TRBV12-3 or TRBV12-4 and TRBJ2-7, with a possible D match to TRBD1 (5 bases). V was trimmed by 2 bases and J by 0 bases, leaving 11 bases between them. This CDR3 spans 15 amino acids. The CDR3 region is CASSLTGSSSYEQYV. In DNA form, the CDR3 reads TGTGCCAGCAGTTTAACAGGTTCCAGCTCCTACGAGCAGTACGTC.

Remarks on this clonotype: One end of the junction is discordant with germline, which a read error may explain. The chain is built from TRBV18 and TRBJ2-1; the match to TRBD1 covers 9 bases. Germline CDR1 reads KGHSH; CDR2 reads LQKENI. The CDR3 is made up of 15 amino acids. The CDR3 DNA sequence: TGTGCCAACTCACCACCCGACAGGGGGGACAATGAGCAGTTCTTC. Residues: CANSPPDRGDNEQFF.

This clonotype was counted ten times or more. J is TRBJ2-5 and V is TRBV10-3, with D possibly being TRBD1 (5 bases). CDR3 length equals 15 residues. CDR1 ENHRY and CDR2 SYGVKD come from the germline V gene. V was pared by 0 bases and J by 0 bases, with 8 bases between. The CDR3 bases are TGTGCCATCAGTGAGTCTCTAGGGGACCAAGAGACCCAGTACTTC. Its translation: CAISESLGDQETQYF.

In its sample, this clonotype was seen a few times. The CDR3 DNA reads TGTGCCAGCAGTGAGACTATGTATGGCTACACCTTC. This sequence encodes CASSETMYGYTF. This rearrangement joins TRBV25-1 to TRBJ1-2; D is uncertain. Germline CDR1 and CDR2: MGHDK and SYGVNS. Trimming removed 3 bases from V and 5 bases from J, with 7 bases in between. This CDR3 contains 12 residues.

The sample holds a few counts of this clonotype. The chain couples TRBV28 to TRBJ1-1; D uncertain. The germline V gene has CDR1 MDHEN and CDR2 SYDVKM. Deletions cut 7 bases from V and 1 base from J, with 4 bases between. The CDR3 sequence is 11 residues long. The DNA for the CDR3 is TGTGCCAGCACAAGGAACACTGAAGCTTTCTTT. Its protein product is CASTRNTEAFF.

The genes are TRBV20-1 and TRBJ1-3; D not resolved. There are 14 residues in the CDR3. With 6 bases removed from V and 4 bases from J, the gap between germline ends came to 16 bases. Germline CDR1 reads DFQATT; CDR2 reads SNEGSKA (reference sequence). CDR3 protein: CSATPTVAGNTIYF. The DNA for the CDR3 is TGCAGTGCAACCCCTACAGTGGCCGGAAACACCATATATTTT.

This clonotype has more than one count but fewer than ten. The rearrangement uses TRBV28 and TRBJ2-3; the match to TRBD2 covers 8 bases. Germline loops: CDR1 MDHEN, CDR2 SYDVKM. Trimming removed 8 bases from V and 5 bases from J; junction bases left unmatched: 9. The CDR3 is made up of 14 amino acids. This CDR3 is CASSQAGAEDTQYF. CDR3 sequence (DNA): TGTGCCAGCTCACAAGCGGGGGCGGAAGATACGCAGTATTTT.

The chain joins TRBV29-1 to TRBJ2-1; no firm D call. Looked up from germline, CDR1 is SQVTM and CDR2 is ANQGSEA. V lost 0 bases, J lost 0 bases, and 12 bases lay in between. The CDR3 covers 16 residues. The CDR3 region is CSVEDHPSSSYNEQFF. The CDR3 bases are TGCAGCGTTGAAGATCACCCCTCGAGCTCCTACAATGAGCAGTTCTTC.

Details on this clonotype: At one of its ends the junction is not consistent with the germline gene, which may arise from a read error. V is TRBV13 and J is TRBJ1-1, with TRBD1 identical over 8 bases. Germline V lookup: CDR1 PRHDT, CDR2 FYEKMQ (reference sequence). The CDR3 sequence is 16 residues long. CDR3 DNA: TGCGCCAGCAGCGGGCCGACAGGGGAAGGGCCCTTTGAAGCTTTCTTT. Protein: CASSGPTGEGPFEAFF.

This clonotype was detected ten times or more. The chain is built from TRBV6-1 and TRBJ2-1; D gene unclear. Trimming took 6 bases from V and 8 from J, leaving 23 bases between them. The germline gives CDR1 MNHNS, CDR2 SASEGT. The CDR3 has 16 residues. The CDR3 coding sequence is TGTGCCAGCAGCCCCAAGGCCGACGGTGGGCCGTATGAGCAGTTCTTC. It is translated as CASSPKADGGPYEQFF.